The rows below give T cell receptor beta chains drawn from one sample of a study of T cell changes during pregnancy in multiple sclerosis. Clones were read by immunoSEQ multiplex PCR, and TCRdb kept only the in-frame ones, dropping some. Among 25,000 to 40,000 clones listed, 80% to 90% were seen once. The source was CD8+ T cells from peripheral blood mononuclear cells, collected in the third trimester of pregnancy. The source is a female donor with multiple sclerosis, enrolled in a pregnancy study. Each CDR3 is given with its conserved first and last residue. A D gene is named only where the DNA matches it firmly. Part of the rows lack a size; the others show once, few, many or a class for expanded clones.

v_gene	j_gene	abundance	d_gene	CDR3aa	CDR3nt
TRBV4-1	TRBJ1-6	-	TRBD1	CASSSDRDWVSPLHF	TGCGCCAGCAGCTCCGACAGGGACTGGGTGTCACCCCTCCACTTT
TRBV6-1	TRBJ1-2	once	-	CASSLYTF	TGTGCCAGCAGTCTCTACACCTTC
TRBV4-1	TRBJ1-1	-	-	CASSQGLGTEAFF	TGCGCCAGCAGCCAAGGTCTAGGCACTGAAGCTTTCTTT
TRBV9	TRBJ1-2	-	TRBD1	CASRDRENPRGYTF	TGTGCCAGCCGGGACAGGGAGAATCCTCGGGGCTACACCTTC
TRBV5-1	TRBJ2-2	-	TRBD1	CASSLAPSDRLNTGELFF	TGCGCCAGCAGCTTGGCCCCCTCGGACAGGTTAAACACCGGGGAGCTGTTTTTT
TRBV6-5	TRBJ1-2	once	TRBD1	CASSYSLQGAYYGYTF	TGTGCCAGCAGTTACTCGCTGCAGGGGGCCTACTATGGCTACACCTTC
TRBV5-1	TRBJ2-3	-	-	CASSLGVTSTDTQYF	TGCGCCAGCAGCTTGGGCGTAACTAGCACAGATACGCAGTATTTT
TRBV27	TRBJ2-1	once	-	CASSSSTREFSSYNEQFF	TGTGCCAGCAGTTCGTCTACCCGGGAGTTTAGCTCCTACAATGAGCAGTTCTTC
TRBV11-2	TRBJ1-1	-	TRBD1	CASSLGQGFDTEAFF	TGTGCCAGCAGCTTAGGACAGGGGTTTGACACTGAAGCTTTCTTT
TRBV7-8	TRBJ2-2	-	TRBD2	CASSGLAGGLGELFF	TGTGCCAGCTCTGGACTAGCGGGGGGCCTGGGGGAGCTGTTTTTT
TRBV9	TRBJ1-1	few	TRBD1	CASSVGDRVTGILF	TGTGCCAGCAGCGTAGGGGACAGGGTAACGGGGATTCTCTTT
TRBV5-8	TRBJ2-1	-	-	CASPLAHYNEQFF	TGTGCCAGCCCTCTAGCCCACTACAATGAGCAGTTCTTC